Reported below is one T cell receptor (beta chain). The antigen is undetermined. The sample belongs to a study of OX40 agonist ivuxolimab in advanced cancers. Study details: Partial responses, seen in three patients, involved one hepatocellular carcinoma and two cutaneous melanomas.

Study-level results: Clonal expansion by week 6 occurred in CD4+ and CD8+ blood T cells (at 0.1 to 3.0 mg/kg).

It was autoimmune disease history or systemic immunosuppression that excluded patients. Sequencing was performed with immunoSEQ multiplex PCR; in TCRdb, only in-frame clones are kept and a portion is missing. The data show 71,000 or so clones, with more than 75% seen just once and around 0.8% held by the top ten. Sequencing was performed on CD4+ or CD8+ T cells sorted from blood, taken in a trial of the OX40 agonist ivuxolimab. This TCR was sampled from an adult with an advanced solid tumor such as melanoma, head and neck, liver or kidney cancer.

In DNA, the CDR3 is TGTGCCAGCAGCCAAGGCCCTCGAGAGCAGTACTTC. Amino acid sequence: CASSQGPREQYF. This chain uses TRBV4-2 with TRBJ2-7; D is ambiguous. V was clipped by 1 base and J by 7 bases, with 8 bases between them. CDR1 and CDR2 from the germline V gene are LGHNA and YNFKEQ. The length of the CDR3 is 12 residues.